The 29 T cell receptor beta chains reported below all come from one sample, sequenced in a study of technical replicates of blood from a few donors (TCRdb year 2017). The library was produced with the immunoSEQ multiplex PCR assay. The table comes from immuneACCESS by way of TCRdb, which keeps in-frame sequences with V and J called. Part of the clones is missing from these tables; in studies checked, under half for an unresolved V gene and the rest for unknown reasons. The sample table lists 55,000 to 75,000 clones, almost 95% of them with a count of one. The ten largest clones represent roughly 4.2% of the sample. Sequenced: PBMCs. The source is a human donor in good health. Some clones in this sample may be carry-over from other donors' samples.

The chain uses TRBV7-3 and TRBJ2-7, with D perhaps matching TRBD2 (6 bases). V was cut by 5 bases and J by 12 bases, with 20 bases left in between. Germline CDR1 and CDR2: SGHTA and FQGTGA. CDR3 length equals 13 residues. The CDR3 loop is CASSVGPAGFRYF. As DNA, the CDR3 is TGTGCCAGCAGCGTAGGACCAGCGGGCTTTAGGTACTTC.

This clone was found a few times. The chain links TRBV5-1 to TRBJ2-7; the D gene is possibly TRBD1 (5 bases). V was cut by 3 bases and J by 2 bases, with 27 bases left in between. The CDR3 runs to 19 residues. Germline V gene lookup returns CDR1 SGHRS and CDR2 YFSETQ. Here the CDR3 reads CASSSSKYPGLLDTYEQYF. The DNA for the CDR3 is TGCGCCAGCAGCTCCTCAAAATACCCCGGTTTGTTGGACACCTACGAGCAGTACTTC.

The rearrangement uses TRBV6-6 and TRBJ2-7; 7 bases align to TRBD2. Unmatched junction bases numbered 9, after V lost 5 bases and J lost 2 bases. There are 15 residues in the CDR3. The germline CDR1 and CDR2 sequences are MNHNY and SVGAGI (reference sequence). DNA for the CDR3: TGTGCCAGCAGTCCTCTGGGGGGGGTGGCCTACGAGCAGTACTTC. Amino acids: CASSPLGGVAYEQYF.

The V and J genes are TRBV7-2 and TRBJ2-7, with D perhaps TRBD2 (5 bases). Trimming shortened V by 5 bases and J by 4 bases, and 15 bases separated the two germline ends. Germline V lookup: CDR1 SGHTA, CDR2 FQGNSA. The CDR3 extends over 14 amino acids. The CDR3 protein is CASSPRDTQYEQYF. The CDR3 bases are TGTGCCAGCAGCCCCCGGGATACGCAATACGAGCAGTACTTC.

This chain links TRBV29-1 with TRBJ2-3, with a weak D call TRBD2 (5 bases). From germline, CDR1 is SQVTM and CDR2 ANQGSEA. This CDR3 contains 15 residues. With 1 base removed from V and 6 bases from J, the gap between germline ends came to 17 bases. In DNA form, the CDR3 reads TGCAGCGTTGAAGGAGCGGATAATACCCGGGATACGCAGTATTTT. Translating gives CSVEGADNTRDTQYF.

V is TRBV7-9 and J is TRBJ2-7; 10 nucleotides match TRBD1. The V gene end was trimmed by 5 bases and the J gene end by 5 bases; junction bases not matched to a gene: 6. The CDR3 is 14 residues long. Germline V gene sequence: CDR1 SEHNR, CDR2 FQNEAQ (reference sequence). CDR3 region: CASSPPGQGNEQYF. The DNA of the CDR3 is TGTGCCAGCAGCCCACCGGGACAGGGGAACGAGCAGTACTTC.

This rearrangement joins TRBV12-5 to TRBJ2-7; 11 nucleotides align to TRBD2. J gave up 6 bases and V 6 bases, and 10 bases lay outside the gene matches. In germline, CDR1 is LGHNT, CDR2 FRNRAP. This CDR3 contains 15 residues. In nucleotides, the CDR3 is TGTGCTAGTGGGCCACTAGCGGGGGACCGGGTCGAGCAGTACTTC. Translating it yields CASGPLAGDRVEQYF.

The CDR3 sequence is CASSPLYGYTF. The CDR3 DNA reads as TGTGCCAGCAGTCCCTTATATGGCTACACCTTC. The chain couples TRBV6-6 to TRBJ1-2; no definite D call. The germline V and J ends were trimmed by 5 bases and 5 bases, with 6 bases remaining between them. The CDR3 has 11 amino acids. The germline gives CDR1 MNHNY, CDR2 SVGAGI (reference sequence).

This clone was detected once. The rearrangement joins TRBV23-1 to TRBJ1-5; no firm D call. TRBV23-1 belongs to the ORF category, with a function that is uncertain. The V and J ends lost 10 bases and 3 bases respectively, with 16 bases between them. This CDR3 comprises 14 residues. CDR3 amino acids: CAITRQLHNQPQHF. The CDR3 nucleotides are TGCGCCATTACGAGGCAGCTACACAATCAGCCCCAGCATTTT.

This sequence joins TRBV5-4 and TRBJ2-2; tentatively, D is TRBD2 (6 bases). The ends were cut back, 2 bases at V and 1 base at J, with 12 bases in the middle. Germline-derived CDR1 and CDR2 are SGHNT and YYREEE (reference sequence). The CDR3 is 16 residues long. CDR3 in DNA: TGTGCCAGCAGCTTAGGAGGGCAGATGAACACCGGGGAGCTGTTTTTT. Translated: CASSLGGQMNTGELFF. Full variable domain (rest looked up from reference TRBV5-4 and TRBJ2-2): ETGVTQSPTHLIKTRGQQVTLRCSSQSGHNTVSWYQQALGQGPQFIFQYYREEENGRGNFPPRFSGLQFPNYSSELNVNALELDDSALYLCASSLGGQMNTGELFFGEGSRLTVL.

The chain couples TRBV4-1 to TRBJ1-1; 7 bases are shared with TRBD1. This CDR3 region has 18 residues. After removal of 4 bases from V and 3 bases from J, the junction contained 17 bases not matched to a gene. CDR1 and CDR2 (germline): MGHRA, YSYEKL. The CDR3 DNA is TGCGCCAGCAGCCTAACCCCGACAGGGAACCCCGGGTACACTGAAGCTTTCTTT. Protein: CASSLTPTGNPGYTEAFF.

The chain is built from TRBV5-1 and TRBJ1-6; a possible D gene is TRBD1 (6 bases). The CDR3 loop spans 14 amino acids. V was trimmed by 0 bases and J by 11 bases, leaving 12 bases between them. The V gene's germline CDR1 is SGHRS and CDR2 YFSETQ. As DNA, the CDR3 is TGCGCCAGCAGCTTGGGGGGGCACGATCCACCCCTCCACTTT. Its protein is CASSLGGHDPPLHF. The variable domain in full, completed from reference TRBV5-1 and TRBJ1-6, reads KAGVTQTPRYLIKTRGQQVTLSCSPISGHRSVSWYQQTPGQGLQFLFEYFSETQRNKGNFPGRFSGRQFSNSRSEMNVSTLELGDSALYLCASSLGGHDPPLHFGNGTRLTVT.

A single count supports this clone. V and J are TRBV6-5 and TRBJ1-2, with TRBD1 matching over 9 bases. This CDR3 is built from 16 residues. The germline V gene has CDR1 MNHEY and CDR2 SVGAGI. Trimming cost V 0 bases and J 4 bases; bases outside gene matches: 6. CDR3 nucleotide sequence: TGTGCCAGCAGTTACTCAGACAGGGGGGCTGGCTATGGCTACACCTTC. Translation gives CASSYSDRGAGYGYTF.

This clone was seen once. The CDR3 coding sequence is TGTGCCAGCAGCTTAGAAGCTAGCGGGAGCTCCTACAATGAGCAGTTCTTC. This sequence encodes CASSLEASGSSYNEQFF. The genes are TRBV11-2 and TRBJ2-1; 10 bases match TRBD2. This CDR3 spans 17 amino acids. V was pared by 0 bases and J by 0 bases, with 2 bases of the junction left unmatched. Per the germline V gene, CDR1 is SGHAT and CDR2 is FQNNGV.

The chain is built from TRBV7-2 and TRBJ2-3; 14 bases align to TRBD2. This CDR3 comprises 19 residues. Trimming removed 1 base from V and 6 bases from J; junction bases left unmatched: 12. Germline CDR1 is SGHTA and CDR2 is FQGNSA. CDR3 nucleotide sequence: TGTGCCAGCAGCTTAGAGAGGATGGGACTAGCGGGGGATCCGGATACGCAGTATTTT. Amino acids: CASSLERMGLAGDPDTQYF.

The CDR3 DNA sequence: TGCGCCAGCGTTACCGGGACAGGGGCCCCAGATACGCAGTATTTT. Translated, it gives CASVTGTGAPDTQYF. The chain combines TRBV5-1 with TRBJ2-3, with 10 bases lining up with TRBD1. The V and J ends lost 7 bases and 4 bases, in that order; junction bases with no gene match: 9. Germline V lookup: CDR1 SGHRS, CDR2 YFSETQ. The CDR3 is made up of 15 amino acids.

The V and J genes are TRBV4-3 and TRBJ1-6; 7 bases agree with TRBD1. This CDR3 has 16 amino acids. Germline CDR1 and CDR2: LGHNA and YSLEER. Trimming at V came to 4 bases and at J to 4 bases, leaving 7 bases not matched to a gene. DNA of the CDR3: TGCGCCAGCAGCCTGGGACAGCCCACTTATAATTCACCCCTCCACTTT. Translating gives CASSLGQPTYNSPLHF.

V gene TRBV21-1 combines with J gene TRBJ2-7; no check of the table's D call, TRBD2, against the DNA was made. TRBV21-1 counts as a pseudogene. CDR3 length: 14 residues. The DNA for the CDR3 is TGTGCCAGCAACCTCGGACTAGCCAACTACGAGCAGTACTTC. Its protein product is CASNLGLANYEQYF.

This sequence joins TRBV12-5 and TRBJ1-2, with TRBD1 identical over 9 bases. Germline trimming cut 1 base from V and 7 bases from J; bases unmatched to any gene: 7. This CDR3 contains 15 residues. Germline CDR1 reads LGHNT; CDR2 reads FRNRAP. CDR3 nucleotides: TGTGCTAGTGGTTTGGCACAGGGGGCGCGGGCTGGCTACACCTTC. As protein: CASGLAQGARAGYTF.

This chain uses TRBV19 with TRBJ2-5, with D tentatively TRBD1 (6 bases). Germline-derived CDR1 and CDR2 are LNHDA and SQIVND (reference sequence). Trimming left V 0 bases short and J 2 bases short, with 10 bases between. The CDR3 extends over 15 amino acids. The chain's CDR3 is CASSIEGTRQETQYF. The DNA for the CDR3 is TGTGCCAGTAGTATAGAAGGGACACGACAAGAGACCCAGTACTTC.

This sequence joins TRBV7-8 and TRBJ1-2; 9 positions match TRBD1. V dropped 5 bases and J dropped 2; count of bases not matched to a gene: 6. CDR3 length equals 15 residues. From germline, CDR1 is SGHVS and CDR2 FQNEAQ. The DNA of the CDR3 is TGTGCCAGCAGCCCAAACGGACAGGGGAACTATGGCTACACCTTC. Translated, it gives CASSPNGQGNYGYTF.

This sequence joins TRBV6-5 and TRBJ2-7; 10 bases align to TRBD2. Germline CDR1 and CDR2: MNHEY and SVGAGI. The junction had 4 bases not matched to a gene; V was cut back by 2 bases and J by 0 bases. The CDR3 is 16 residues long. CDR3 nucleotides: TGTGCCAGCAGTTACAGTAGCGGGGGGAGCTCCTACGAGCAGTACTTC. Translating gives CASSYSSGGSSYEQYF.

V and J are TRBV5-1 and TRBJ2-7; maybe TRBD2 (5 bases). The CDR3 is 15 amino acids. Germline CDR1 is SGHRS and CDR2 is YFSETQ. V lost 0 bases, J lost 5 bases, and 15 bases lay in between. CDR3 sequence (DNA): TGCGCCAGCAGCTTGGCTGGACTCGAAACGGACGAGCAGTACTTC. This encodes CASSLAGLETDEQYF.

The rearrangement joins TRBV7-3 to TRBJ1-3; D is uncertain. Trimming cost V 0 bases and J 4 bases, with 4 bases left between them. This CDR3 contains 13 residues. CDR1 is SGHTA and CDR2 is FQGTGA in the germline V gene. As DNA, the CDR3 is TGTGCCAGCAGCTTAACCGAGGGAAACACCATATATTTT. This gives the protein CASSLTEGNTIYF.

The CDR3 coding sequence is TGTGCCAGCAGCCGTGGGCAGGGTGAGACCCAGTACTTC. It translates to CASSRGQGETQYF. V usage is TRBV7-9 and J usage is TRBJ2-5; TRBD1 is a possible D gene (5 bases). Between the trimmed V and J ends, which lost 5 bases and 5 bases, there was a span of 12 bases. The germline V gene encodes CDR1 SEHNR and CDR2 FQNEAQ (reference sequence). The CDR3 consists of 13 residues.

This rearrangement joins TRBV4-1 to TRBJ1-2, with 8 bases matching TRBD1. The CDR3 has 17 residues. V lost 2 bases to trimming and J lost 7 bases; unmatched junction nucleotides: 15. CDR1 and CDR2 (germline): MGHRA, YSYEKL. The CDR3 DNA is TGCGCCAGCAGCCAACTAAGTATGGTCAGGGGGCTAAGTGGCTACACCTTC. Amino acids: CASSQLSMVRGLSGYTF.

This chain uses TRBV5-6 with TRBJ2-7; 16 bases fit TRBD2. The CDR3 contains 14 residues. The ends lost 6 bases at V and 7 bases at J; junction bases unmatched: 4. Germline-derived CDR1 and CDR2 are SGHDT and YYEEEE. Here the CDR3 reads CASTTGLAGGEQYF. CDR3 DNA: TGTGCCAGCACCACGGGACTAGCGGGAGGGGAGCAGTACTTC.

This rearrangement joins TRBV5-3 to TRBJ2-7, with 11 bases lining up with TRBD2. TRBV5-3 belongs to the ORF category, with a function that is uncertain. The CDR3 loop spans 18 amino acids. J gave up 0 bases and V 5 bases, and 13 bases lay outside the gene matches. CDR3 nucleotides: TGTGCCAGAAGGTTCTTTATAGCGGGAGGGCCCACCTCCTACGAGCAGTACTTC. Translated: CARRFFIAGGPTSYEQYF.

The rearrangement joins TRBV7-6 to TRBJ1-4; tentatively, D is TRBD1 (5 bases). The length of the CDR3 is 13 residues. CDR1 and CDR2 from the germline V gene are SGHVS and FNYEAQ. The V and J ends lost 3 bases and 6 bases respectively, with 8 bases between them. In nucleotides, the CDR3 is TGTGCCAGCAGCTTGGGGCCAGATGAAAAACTGTTTTTT. This sequence encodes CASSLGPDEKLFF.